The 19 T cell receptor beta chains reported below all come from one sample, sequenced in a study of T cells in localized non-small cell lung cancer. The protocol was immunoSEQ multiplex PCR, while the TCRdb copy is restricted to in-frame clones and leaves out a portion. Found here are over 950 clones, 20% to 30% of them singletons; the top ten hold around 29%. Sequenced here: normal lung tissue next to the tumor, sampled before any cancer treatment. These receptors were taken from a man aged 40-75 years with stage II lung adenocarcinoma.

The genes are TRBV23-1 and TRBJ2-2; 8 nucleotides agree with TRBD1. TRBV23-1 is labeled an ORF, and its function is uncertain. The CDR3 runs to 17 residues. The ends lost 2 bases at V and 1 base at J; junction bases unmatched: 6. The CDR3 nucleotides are TGCGCCAGCAGTCAAGGGACAGGCAGAGTGAACACCGGGGAGCTGTTTTTT. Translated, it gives CASSQGTGRVNTGELFF.

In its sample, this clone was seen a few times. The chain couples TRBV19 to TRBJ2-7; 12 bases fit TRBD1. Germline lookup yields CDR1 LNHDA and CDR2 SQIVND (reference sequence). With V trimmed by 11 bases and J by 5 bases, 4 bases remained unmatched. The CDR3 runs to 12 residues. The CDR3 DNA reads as TGTGCCCGGGACAGGGGGCTACACGAGCAGTACTTC. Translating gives CARDRGLHEQYF. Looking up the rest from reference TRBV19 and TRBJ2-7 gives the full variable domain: DGGITQSPKYLFRKEGQNVTLSCEQNLNHDAMYWYRQDPGQGLRLIYYSQIVNDFQKGDIAEGYSVSREKKESFPLTVTSAQKNPTAFYLCARDRGLHEQYFGPGTRLTVT.

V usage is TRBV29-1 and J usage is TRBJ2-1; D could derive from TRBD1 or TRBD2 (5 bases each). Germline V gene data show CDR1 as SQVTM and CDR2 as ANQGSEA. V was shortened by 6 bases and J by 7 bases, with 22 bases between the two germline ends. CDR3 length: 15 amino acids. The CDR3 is CSVDLGVSRANEQFF. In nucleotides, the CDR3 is TGCAGCGTCGATCTGGGGGTTAGCCGGGCGAATGAGCAGTTCTTC.

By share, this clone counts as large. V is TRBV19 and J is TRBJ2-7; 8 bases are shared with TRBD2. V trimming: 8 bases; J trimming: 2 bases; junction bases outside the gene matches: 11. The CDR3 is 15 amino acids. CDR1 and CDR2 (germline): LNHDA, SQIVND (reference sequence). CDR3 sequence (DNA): TGTGCCAGTCGGACAGAGGAAGCGGGAGCCTACGAGCAGTACTTC. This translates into CASRTEEAGAYEQYF.

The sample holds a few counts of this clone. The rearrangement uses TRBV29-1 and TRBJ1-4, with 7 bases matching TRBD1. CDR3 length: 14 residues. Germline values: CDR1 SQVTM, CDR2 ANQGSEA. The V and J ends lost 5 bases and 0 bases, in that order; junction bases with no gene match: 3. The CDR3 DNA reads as TGCAGCGTTAGGACAGGCCCAACTAATGAAAAACTGTTTTTT. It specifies CSVRTGPTNEKLFF.

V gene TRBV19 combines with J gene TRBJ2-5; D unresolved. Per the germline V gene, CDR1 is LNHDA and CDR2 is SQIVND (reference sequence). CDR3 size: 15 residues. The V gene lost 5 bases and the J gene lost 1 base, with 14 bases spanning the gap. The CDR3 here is CASSSSDRAQETQYF. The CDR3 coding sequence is TGTGCCAGTAGTTCCTCCGATAGGGCCCAAGAGACCCAGTACTTC.

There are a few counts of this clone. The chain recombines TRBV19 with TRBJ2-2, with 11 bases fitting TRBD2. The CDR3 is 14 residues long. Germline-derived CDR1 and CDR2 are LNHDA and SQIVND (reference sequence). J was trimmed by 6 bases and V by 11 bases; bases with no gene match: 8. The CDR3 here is CAGSTSGVAGELFF. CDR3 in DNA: TGTGCCGGATCGACTAGCGGGGTGGCCGGGGAGCTGTTTTTT.

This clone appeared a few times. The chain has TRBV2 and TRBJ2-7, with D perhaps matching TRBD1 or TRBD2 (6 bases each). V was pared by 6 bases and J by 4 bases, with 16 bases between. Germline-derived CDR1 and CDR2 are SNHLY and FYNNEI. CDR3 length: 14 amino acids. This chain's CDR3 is CASSPGKGGYEQYF. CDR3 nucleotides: TGTGCCAGCAGCCCCGGCAAGGGGGGATACGAGCAGTACTTC.

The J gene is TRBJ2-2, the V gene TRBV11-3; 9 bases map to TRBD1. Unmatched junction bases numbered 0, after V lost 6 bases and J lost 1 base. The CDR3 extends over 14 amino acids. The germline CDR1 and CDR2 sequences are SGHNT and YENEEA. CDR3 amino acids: CASRDRGNTGELFF. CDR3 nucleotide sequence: TGTGCCAGCAGGGACAGGGGGAACACCGGGGAGCTGTTTTTT.

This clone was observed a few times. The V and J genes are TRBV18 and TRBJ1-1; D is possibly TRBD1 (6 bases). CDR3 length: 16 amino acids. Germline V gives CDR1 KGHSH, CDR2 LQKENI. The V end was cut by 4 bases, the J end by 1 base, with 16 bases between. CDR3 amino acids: CASSRSSGTPNTEAFF. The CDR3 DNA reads TGTGCCAGCTCACGTTCCTCCGGGACACCGAACACTGAAGCTTTCTTT.

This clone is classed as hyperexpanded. The CDR3 sequence: CASMLRGTGEGVNTEAFF. In DNA, the CDR3 is TGTGCCAGTATGCTTAGAGGGACAGGGGAAGGGGTAAACACTGAAGCTTTCTTT. The chain couples TRBV19 to TRBJ1-1; 10 bases are a match to TRBD1. The CDR3 runs 18 residues. J gave up 2 bases and V 7 bases, and 16 bases lay outside the gene matches. Per germline, CDR1 LNHDA and CDR2 SQIVND (reference sequence).

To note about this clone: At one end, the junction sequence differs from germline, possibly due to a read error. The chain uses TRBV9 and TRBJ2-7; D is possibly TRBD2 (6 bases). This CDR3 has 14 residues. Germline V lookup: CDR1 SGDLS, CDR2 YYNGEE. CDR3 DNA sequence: TGTGCTAGCAGAGGCGGGATAGGGGCTAATGAGCAGTACTTC. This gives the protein CASRGGIGANEQYF.

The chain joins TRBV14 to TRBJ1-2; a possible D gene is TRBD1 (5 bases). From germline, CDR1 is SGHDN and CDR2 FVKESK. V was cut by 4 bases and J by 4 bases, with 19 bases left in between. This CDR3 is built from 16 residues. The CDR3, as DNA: TGTGCCAGCAGCCTGGGACGGACCGCTACTTTCTATGGCTACACCTTC. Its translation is CASSLGRTATFYGYTF.

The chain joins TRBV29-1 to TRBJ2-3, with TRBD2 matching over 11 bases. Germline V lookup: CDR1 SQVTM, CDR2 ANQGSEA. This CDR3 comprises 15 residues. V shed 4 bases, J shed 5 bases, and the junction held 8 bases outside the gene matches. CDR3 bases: TGCAGCGTTGGGGTTCTAGCGGGGGGAAAAGATACGCAGTATTTT. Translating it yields CSVGVLAGGKDTQYF.

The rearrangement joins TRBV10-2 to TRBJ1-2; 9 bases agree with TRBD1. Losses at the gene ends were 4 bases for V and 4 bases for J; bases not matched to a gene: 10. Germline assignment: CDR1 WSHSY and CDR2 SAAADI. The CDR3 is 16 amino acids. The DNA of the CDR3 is TGCGCCAGCAGTGGCGTACAGGGGGCGCCGGTCTATGGCTACACCTTC. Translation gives CASSGVQGAPVYGYTF.

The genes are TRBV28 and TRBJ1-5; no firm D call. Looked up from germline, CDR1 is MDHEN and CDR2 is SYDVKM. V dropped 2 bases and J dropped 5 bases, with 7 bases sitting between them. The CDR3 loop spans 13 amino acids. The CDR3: CASSLPPHQPQHF. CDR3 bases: TGTGCCAGCAGTTTACCCCCCCATCAGCCCCAGCATTTT. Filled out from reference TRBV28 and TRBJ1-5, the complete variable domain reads DVKVTQSSRYLVKRTGEKVFLECVQDMDHENMFWYRQDPGLGLRLIYFSYDVKMKEKGDIPEGYSVSREKKERFSLILESASTNQTSMYLCASSLPPHQPQHFGDGTRLSIL.

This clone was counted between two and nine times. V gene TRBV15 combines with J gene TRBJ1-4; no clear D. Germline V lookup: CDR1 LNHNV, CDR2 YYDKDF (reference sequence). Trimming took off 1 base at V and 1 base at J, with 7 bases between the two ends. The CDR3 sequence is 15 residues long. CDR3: CATSRARGTNEKLFF. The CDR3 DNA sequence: TGTGCCACCAGCAGAGCCCGGGGAACTAATGAAAAACTGTTTTTT.

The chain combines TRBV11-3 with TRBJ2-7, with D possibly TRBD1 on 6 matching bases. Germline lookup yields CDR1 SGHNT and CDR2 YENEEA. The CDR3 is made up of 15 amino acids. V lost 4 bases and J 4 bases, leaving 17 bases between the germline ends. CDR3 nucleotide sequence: TGTGCCAGCAGCTCTCCTTCGACAGGCTATTACGAGCAGTACTTC. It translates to CASSSPSTGYYEQYF.

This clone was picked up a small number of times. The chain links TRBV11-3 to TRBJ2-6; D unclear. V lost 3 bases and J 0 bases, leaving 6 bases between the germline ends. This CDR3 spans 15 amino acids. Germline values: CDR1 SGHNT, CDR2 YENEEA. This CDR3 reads CASSLKVSGANVLTF. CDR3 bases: TGTGCCAGCAGCTTGAAGGTCTCTGGGGCCAACGTCCTGACTTTC.